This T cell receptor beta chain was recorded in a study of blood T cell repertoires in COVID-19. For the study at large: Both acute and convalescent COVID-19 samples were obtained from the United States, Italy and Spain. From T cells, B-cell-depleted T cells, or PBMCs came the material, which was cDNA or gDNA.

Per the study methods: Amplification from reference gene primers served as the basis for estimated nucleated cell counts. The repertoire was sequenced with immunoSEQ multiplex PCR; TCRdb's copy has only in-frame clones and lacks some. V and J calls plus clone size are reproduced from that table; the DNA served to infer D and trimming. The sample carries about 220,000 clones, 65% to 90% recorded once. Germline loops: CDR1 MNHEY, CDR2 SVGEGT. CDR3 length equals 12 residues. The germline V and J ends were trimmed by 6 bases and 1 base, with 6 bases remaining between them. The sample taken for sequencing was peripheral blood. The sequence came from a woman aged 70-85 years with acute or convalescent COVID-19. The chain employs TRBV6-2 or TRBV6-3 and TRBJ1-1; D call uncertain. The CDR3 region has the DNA TGTGCCAGCAGCCGACAGAACACTGAAGCTTTCTTT. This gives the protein CASSRQNTEAFF.